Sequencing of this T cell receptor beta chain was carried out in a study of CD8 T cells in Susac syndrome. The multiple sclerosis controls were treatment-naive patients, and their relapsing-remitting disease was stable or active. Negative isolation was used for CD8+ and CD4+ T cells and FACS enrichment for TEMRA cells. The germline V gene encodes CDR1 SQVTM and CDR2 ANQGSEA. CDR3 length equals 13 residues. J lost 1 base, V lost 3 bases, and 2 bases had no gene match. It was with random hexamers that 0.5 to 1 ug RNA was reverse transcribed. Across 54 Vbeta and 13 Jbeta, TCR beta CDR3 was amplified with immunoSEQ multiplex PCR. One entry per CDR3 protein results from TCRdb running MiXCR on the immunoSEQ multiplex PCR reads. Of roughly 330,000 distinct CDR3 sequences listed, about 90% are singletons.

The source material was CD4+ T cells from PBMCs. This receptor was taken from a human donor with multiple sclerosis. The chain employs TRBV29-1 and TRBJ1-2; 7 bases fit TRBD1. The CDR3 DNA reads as TGCAGCGTTGATAGGGGGCTTAACTATGGCTACACCTTC. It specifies CSVDRGLNYGYTF.